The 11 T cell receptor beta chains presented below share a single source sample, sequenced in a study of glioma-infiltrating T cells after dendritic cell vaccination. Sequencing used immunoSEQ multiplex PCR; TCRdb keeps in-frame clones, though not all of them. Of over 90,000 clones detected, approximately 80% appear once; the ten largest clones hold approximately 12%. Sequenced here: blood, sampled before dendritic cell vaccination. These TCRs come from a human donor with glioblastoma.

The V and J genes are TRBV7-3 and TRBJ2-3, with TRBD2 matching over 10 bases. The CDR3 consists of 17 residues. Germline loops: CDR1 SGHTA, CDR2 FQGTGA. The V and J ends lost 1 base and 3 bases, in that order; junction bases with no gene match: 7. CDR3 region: CASSLKAGGPRTDTQYF. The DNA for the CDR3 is TGTGCCAGCAGCTTAAAAGCGGGGGGGCCAAGGACAGATACGCAGTATTTT.

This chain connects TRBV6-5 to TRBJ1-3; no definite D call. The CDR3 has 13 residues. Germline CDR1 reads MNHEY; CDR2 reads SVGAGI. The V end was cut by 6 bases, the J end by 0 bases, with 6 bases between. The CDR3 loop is CASSDFSGNTIYF. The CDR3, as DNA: TGTGCCAGCAGCGACTTCTCTGGAAACACCATATATTTT.

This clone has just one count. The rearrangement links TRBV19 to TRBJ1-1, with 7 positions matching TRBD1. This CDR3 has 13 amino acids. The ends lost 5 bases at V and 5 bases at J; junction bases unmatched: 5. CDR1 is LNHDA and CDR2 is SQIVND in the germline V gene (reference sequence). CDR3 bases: TGTGCCAGTAGTGCCGACAGGGCTACTGAAGCTTTCTTT. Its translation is CASSADRATEAFF.

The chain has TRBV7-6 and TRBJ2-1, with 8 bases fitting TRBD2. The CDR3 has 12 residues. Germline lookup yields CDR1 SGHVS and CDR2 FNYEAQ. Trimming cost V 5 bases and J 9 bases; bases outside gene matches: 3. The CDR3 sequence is CASSLGGGEQFF. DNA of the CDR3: TGTGCCAGCAGCCTCGGGGGGGGTGAGCAGTTCTTC.

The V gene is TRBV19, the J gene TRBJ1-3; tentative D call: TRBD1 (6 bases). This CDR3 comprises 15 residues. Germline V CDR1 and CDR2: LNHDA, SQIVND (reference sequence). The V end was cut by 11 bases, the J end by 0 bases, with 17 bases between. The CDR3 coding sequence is TGTGCCGGAAAGAAGGGACACCTCTCTGGAAACACCATATATTTT. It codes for CAGKKGHLSGNTIYF.

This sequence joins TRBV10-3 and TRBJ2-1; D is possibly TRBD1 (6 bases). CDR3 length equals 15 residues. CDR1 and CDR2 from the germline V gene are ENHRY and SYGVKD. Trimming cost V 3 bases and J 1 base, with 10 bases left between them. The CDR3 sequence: CAISDQGKSYNEQFF. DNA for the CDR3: TGTGCCATCAGTGACCAGGGGAAATCCTACAATGAGCAGTTCTTC.

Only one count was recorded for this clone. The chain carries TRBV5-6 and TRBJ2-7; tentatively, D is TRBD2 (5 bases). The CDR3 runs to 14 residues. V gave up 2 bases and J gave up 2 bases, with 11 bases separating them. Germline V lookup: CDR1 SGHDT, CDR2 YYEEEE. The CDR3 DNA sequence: TGTGCCAGCAGCTTCCTGGACTCGCCCTACGAGCAGTACTTC. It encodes CASSFLDSPYEQYF.

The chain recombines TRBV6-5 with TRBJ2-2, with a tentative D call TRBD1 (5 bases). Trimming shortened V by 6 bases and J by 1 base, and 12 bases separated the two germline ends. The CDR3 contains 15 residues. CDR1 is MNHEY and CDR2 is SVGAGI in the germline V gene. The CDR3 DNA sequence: TGTGCCAGCAGGAATCCCACAGGGAACACCGGGGAGCTGTTTTTT. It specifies CASRNPTGNTGELFF.

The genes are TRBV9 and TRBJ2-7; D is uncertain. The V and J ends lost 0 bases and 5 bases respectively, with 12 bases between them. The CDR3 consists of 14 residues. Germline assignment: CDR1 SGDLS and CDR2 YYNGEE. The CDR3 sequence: CASSVDGPPNEQYF. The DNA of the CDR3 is TGTGCCAGCAGCGTAGACGGTCCCCCCAACGAGCAGTACTTC.

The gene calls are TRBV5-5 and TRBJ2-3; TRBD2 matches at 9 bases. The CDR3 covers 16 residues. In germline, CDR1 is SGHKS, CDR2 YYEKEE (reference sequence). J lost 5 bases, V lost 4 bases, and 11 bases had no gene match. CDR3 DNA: TGTGCCAGCAGCCCTTATAGCGGGGGCGGGGAAGATACGCAGTATTTT. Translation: CASSPYSGGGEDTQYF.

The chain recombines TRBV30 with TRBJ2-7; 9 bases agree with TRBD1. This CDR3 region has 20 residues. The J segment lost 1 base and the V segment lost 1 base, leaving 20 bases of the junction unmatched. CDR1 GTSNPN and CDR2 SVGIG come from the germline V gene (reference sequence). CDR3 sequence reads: CAWSEVRRRQGDLFSYEQYF. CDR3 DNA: TGTGCCTGGAGTGAAGTACGCCGGAGACAGGGGGATCTTTTTTCCTACGAGCAGTACTTC.